The TCR beta chain under discussion was sequenced for a study of identical twins. Findings of the study overall: Twin-shared out-of-frame alpha sequences showed excess low generation probability. Cord blood's abundant beta clonotypes had fewer insertions, unlike memory repertoires.

TCRdb ran MiXCR on the 5' RACE reads and lists one entry per CDR3 protein. The sample includes about 660,000 distinct CDR3 sequences, 8.5% to 9.5% of them seen just once. After removal of 2 bases from V and 8 bases from J, the junction contained 10 bases not matched to a gene. Germline V lookup: CDR1 SEHNR, CDR2 FQNEAQ (reference sequence). The CDR3 loop spans 16 amino acids. In every case, the donor was a healthy Caucasian. This clonotype came up many times. Antigen: not known. The sample was also linked to a second study, of yellow fever vaccine responses in identical twins.

The sequencing input was PBMCs. V usage is TRBV7-9 and J usage is TRBJ1-4, with 8 bases fitting TRBD1. This TCR derives from a woman between 18 and 29 years old in good health. CDR3 sequence: CASSLLLDRDEEKLFF. The CDR3 nucleotides read TGTGCCAGCAGCTTACTCTTGGACAGGGACGAAGAAAAACTGTTTTTT.